Below, one T cell receptor (beta chain) is given with its context. The sample originates from a study of shared clonotypes between healthy human individuals. Study background: CD4 naive cells filled three plates per donor, CD4 memory three, CD8 naive two and CD8 memory one.

Clones were sequenced by immunoSEQ multiplex PCR, and TCRdb holds only the in-frame ones, with some missing. The sample carries just over 2,000,000 clones, 85% to 95% recorded once. Per germline, CDR1 SGHRS and CDR2 YFSETQ. The CDR3 has 14 residues. Trimming took off 2 bases at V and 2 bases at J, with 9 bases between the two ends. The receptor was derived from a man aged 18 to 35 in good health. Sequencing used naive CD4+ T cells sorted from blood. Subset here: CD45RA+ positively selected. This chain links TRBV5-1 with TRBJ2-3; D not certain. This chain's CDR3 is CASSFARFTDTQYF. The CDR3 nucleotides read TGCGCCAGCAGCTTTGCTAGGTTCACAGATACGCAGTATTTT.